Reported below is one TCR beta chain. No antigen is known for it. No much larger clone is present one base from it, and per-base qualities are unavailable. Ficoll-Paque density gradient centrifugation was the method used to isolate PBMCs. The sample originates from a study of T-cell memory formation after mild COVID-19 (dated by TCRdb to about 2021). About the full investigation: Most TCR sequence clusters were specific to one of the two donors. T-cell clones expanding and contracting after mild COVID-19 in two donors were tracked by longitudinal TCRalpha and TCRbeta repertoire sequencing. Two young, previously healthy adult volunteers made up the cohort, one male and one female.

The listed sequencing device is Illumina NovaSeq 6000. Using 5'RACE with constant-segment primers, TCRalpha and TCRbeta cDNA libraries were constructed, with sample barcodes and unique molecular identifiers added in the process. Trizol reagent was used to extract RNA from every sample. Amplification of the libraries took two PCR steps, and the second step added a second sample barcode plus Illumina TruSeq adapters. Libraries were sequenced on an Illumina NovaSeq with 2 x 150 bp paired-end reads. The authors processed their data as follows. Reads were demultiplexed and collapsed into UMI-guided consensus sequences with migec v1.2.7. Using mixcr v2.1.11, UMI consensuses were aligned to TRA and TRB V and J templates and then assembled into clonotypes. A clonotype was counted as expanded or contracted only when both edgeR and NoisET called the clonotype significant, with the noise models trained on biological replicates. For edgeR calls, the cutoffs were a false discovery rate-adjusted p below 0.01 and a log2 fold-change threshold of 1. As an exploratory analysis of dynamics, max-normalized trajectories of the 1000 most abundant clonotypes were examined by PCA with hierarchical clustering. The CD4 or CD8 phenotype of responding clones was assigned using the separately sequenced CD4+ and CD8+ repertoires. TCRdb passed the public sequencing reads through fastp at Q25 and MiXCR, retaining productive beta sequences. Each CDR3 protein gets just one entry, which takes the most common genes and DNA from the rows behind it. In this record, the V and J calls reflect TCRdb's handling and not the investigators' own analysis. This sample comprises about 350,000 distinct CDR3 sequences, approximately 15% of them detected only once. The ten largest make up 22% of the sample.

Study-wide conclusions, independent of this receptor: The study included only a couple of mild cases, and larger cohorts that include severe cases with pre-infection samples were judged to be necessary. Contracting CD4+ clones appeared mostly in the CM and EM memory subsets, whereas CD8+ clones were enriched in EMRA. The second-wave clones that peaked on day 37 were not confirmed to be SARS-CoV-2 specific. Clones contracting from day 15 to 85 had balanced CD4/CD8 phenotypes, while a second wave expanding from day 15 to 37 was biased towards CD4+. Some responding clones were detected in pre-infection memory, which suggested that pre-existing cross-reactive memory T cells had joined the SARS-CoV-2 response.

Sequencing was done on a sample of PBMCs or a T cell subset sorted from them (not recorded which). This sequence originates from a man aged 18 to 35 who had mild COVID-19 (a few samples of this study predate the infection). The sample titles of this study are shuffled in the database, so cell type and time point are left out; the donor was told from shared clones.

In nucleotides, the sequence is TGTGCCAGCGGAGACAGCGGGGGAGGAGAGACCCAGTACTTC. Translation gives CASGDSGGGETQYF. The sequence joins TRBV5-4 to TRBJ2-5; 8 bases in between match TRBD2. The CDR3 covers 14 residues, taking in both the cysteine and the phenylalanine. The DNA shown is the 42-base CDR3, in frame from base 1. As encoded in the germline V gene (reference sequence), CDR1 is SGHNT while CDR2 is YYREEE. V lost 7 bases and J lost 4 bases, and the count of bases not matched to a germline gene is 9. With the rest looked up from the reference TRBV5-4 and TRBJ2-5 genes rather than sequenced, the full variable domain is ETGVTQSPTHLIKTRGQQVTLRCSSQSGHNTVSWYQQALGQGPQFIFQYYREEENGRGNFPPRFSGLQFPNYSSELNVNALELDDSALYLCASGDSGGGETQYFGPGTRLLVL.